A selection of T cell receptor beta chains follows, all from one sample in a study of neoadjuvant nivolumab and ipilimumab in lung cancer. Some clones are missing from TCRdb's copy, which holds only in-frame ones; the method was immunoSEQ multiplex PCR. The profile shows roughly 45,000 clones, 75% to 90% of them singletons. Material: blood, obtained before neoadjuvant nivolumab, alone or with ipilimumab. The receptors stem from an adult with non-small cell lung cancer. Some clones in this sample may be carry-over from other donors' samples. CDR3s include the opening cysteine and the closing phenylalanine or tryptophan. D genes are given only for firm matches. Clone size is shown for a subset of rows, as once, few, many or a class of expanded clone.

J: TRBJ2-6; V: TRBV5-4; D: NA; size: NA; CDR3: CASSLSGANVLTF; DNA: TGTGCCAGCAGCCTGAGTGGGGCCAACGTCCTGACTTTC
J: TRBJ1-2; V: TRBV29-1; D: TRBD1; size: once; CDR3: CSVGTGGARSYGYTF; DNA: TGCAGTGTCGGAACAGGGGGCGCCCGGAGCTATGGCTACACCTTC
J: TRBJ2-3; V: TRBV9; D: TRBD2; size: NA; CDR3: CASSVDRTSGRDTQYF; DNA: TGTGCCAGCAGCGTAGATAGGACTAGCGGGAGGGATACGCAGTATTTT
J: TRBJ2-1; V: TRBV25-1; D: TRBD2; size: NA; CDR3: CASSLAGASGEQFF; DNA: TGTGCCAGCAGTTTAGCGGGGGCCAGCGGGGAGCAGTTCTTC
J: TRBJ2-7; V: TRBV11-2; D: NA; size: NA; CDR3: CASSLGLHSYEQYF; DNA: TGTGCCAGCAGTCTGGGACTTCACTCCTACGAGCAGTACTTC
J: TRBJ1-3; V: TRBV20-1; D: NA; size: NA; CDR3: CSAGSGNTIYF; DNA: TGCAGTGCCGGATCCGGAAACACCATATATTTT
J: TRBJ1-2; V: TRBV9; D: NA; size: NA; CDR3: CASSPDNNYGYTF; DNA: TGTGCCAGCAGCCCCGACAATAACTATGGCTACACCTTC
J: TRBJ2-7; V: TRBV19; D: TRBD2; size: NA; CDR3: CASGRGVRDEQYF; DNA: TGTGCCAGTGGGAGGGGAGTCCGTGACGAGCAGTACTTC
J: TRBJ2-2; V: TRBV5-5; D: TRBD1; size: NA; CDR3: CASSYQEGQGSGELFF; DNA: TGTGCCAGCAGCTATCAAGAGGGACAGGGATCCGGGGAGCTGTTTTTT
J: TRBJ2-2; V: TRBV7-8; D: TRBD2; size: NA; CDR3: CASSATSGTNTGELFF; DNA: TGTGCCAGCAGCGCGACTAGCGGGACGAACACCGGGGAGCTGTTTTTT
J: TRBJ2-2; V: TRBV4-2; D: TRBD2; size: NA; CDR3: CASSRLAGDTGELFF; DNA: TGTGCCAGCAGCCGACTAGCGGGAGACACCGGGGAGCTGTTTTTT
J: TRBJ2-7; V: TRBV5-1; D: NA; size: NA; CDR3: CASSPIRGFEQYF; DNA: TGCGCCAGCAGCCCCATTAGAGGGTTCGAGCAGTACTTC
J: TRBJ2-3; V: TRBV5-4; D: NA; size: once; CDR3: CASSFPGRVGTDTQYF; DNA: TGTGCCAGCAGCTTTCCGGGACGTGTTGGTACAGATACGCAGTATTTT
J: TRBJ2-1; V: TRBV7-9; D: NA; size: NA; CDR3: CASSSGGNEQFF; DNA: TGTGCCAGCAGCTCCGGGGGCAATGAGCAGTTCTTC
J: TRBJ2-3; V: TRBV7-3; D: TRBD1; size: NA; CDR3: CASSLTVTGADTQYF; DNA: TGTGCCAGCAGCTTAACGGTGACAGGGGCAGATACGCAGTATTTT
J: TRBJ2-3; V: TRBV7-3; D: NA; size: once; CDR3: CASSLTGKSTDTQYF; DNA: TGTGCCAGCAGCCTTACAGGGAAGAGCACAGATACGCAGTATTTT
J: TRBJ1-1; V: TRBV5-1; D: NA; size: NA; CDR3: CASSLQGMGTEAFF; DNA: TGCGCCAGCAGCTTACAGGGTATGGGCACTGAAGCTTTCTTT
J: TRBJ2-7; V: TRBV6-1; D: TRBD1; size: NA; CDR3: CASSRGDRGVYEQYF; DNA: TGTGCCAGCAGCCGAGGGGACAGGGGGGTCTACGAGCAGTACTTC
J: TRBJ1-1; V: TRBV6-6; D: NA; size: NA; CDR3: CASSFQVGTEAFF; DNA: TGTGCCAGCAGTTTCCAAGTGGGGACTGAAGCTTTCTTT
J: TRBJ1-5; V: TRBV18; D: NA; size: NA; CDR3: CASSIQGANQPQHF; DNA: TGTGCCAGCTCAATACAGGGAGCCAATCAGCCCCAGCATTTT
J: TRBJ2-7; V: TRBV30; D: TRBD1; size: NA; CDR3: CAWSPLGQGGYEQYF; DNA: TGTGCCTGGAGCCCCTTGGGACAGGGAGGCTACGAGCAGTACTTC
J: TRBJ2-1; V: TRBV4-1; D: TRBD2; size: once; CDR3: CASSQVSGSIDEQFF; DNA: TGCGCCAGCAGCCAAGTGAGCGGGAGTATCGATGAGCAGTTCTTC
J: TRBJ1-5; V: TRBV4-2; D: NA; size: NA; CDR3: CASSLQNSNQPQHF; DNA: TGTGCCAGCAGCTTACAGAATAGCAATCAGCCCCAGCATTTT
J: TRBJ2-5; V: TRBV4-1; D: TRBD2; size: NA; CDR3: CASSPPRGGGETQYF; DNA: TGCGCCAGCAGTCCTCCGAGAGGCGGGGGAGAGACCCAGTACTTC
J: TRBJ2-1; V: TRBV14; D: TRBD2; size: NA; CDR3: CASSGGRVYNEQFF; DNA: TGTGCCTCAAGCGGCGGGAGGGTGTACAATGAGCAGTTCTTC
J: TRBJ1-1; V: TRBV12-2; D: NA; size: few; CDR3: CASRLAGEEDEAFF; DNA: TGTGCAAGTCGCTTGGCAGGGGAGGAGGATGAAGCTTTCTTT
J: TRBJ2-1; V: TRBV7-3; D: TRBD2; size: NA; CDR3: CASSLTSGRGKNEQFF; DNA: TGTGCCAGCAGCTTAACTAGCGGGAGGGGGAAGAATGAGCAGTTCTTC
J: TRBJ2-5; V: TRBV7-9; D: NA; size: NA; CDR3: CASSLEGVSGQETQYF; DNA: TGTGCCAGCAGCTTAGAAGGAGTCTCCGGCCAAGAGACCCAGTACTTC
J: TRBJ1-2; V: TRBV7-3; D: TRBD1; size: once; CDR3: CASSPGQGWGYTF; DNA: TGTGCCAGCAGCCCTGGACAGGGTTGGGGCTACACCTTC
J: TRBJ2-2; V: TRBV7-7; D: NA; size: NA; CDR3: CASSLGGNTGELFF; DNA: TGTGCTAGCAGCTTAGGTGGGAACACCGGGGAGCTGTTTTTT
J: TRBJ1-1; V: TRBV6-5; D: NA; size: NA; CDR3: CASSHNANTEAFF; DNA: TGTGCCAGCAGTCATAACGCGAACACTGAAGCTTTCTTT
J: TRBJ1-2; V: TRBV30; D: TRBD1; size: NA; CDR3: CAWRGQGRMDGYTF; DNA: TGTGCCTGGAGGGGACAGGGTAGGATGGATGGCTACACCTTC
J: TRBJ1-1; V: TRBV7-2; D: TRBD1; size: NA; CDR3: CASSPRTGGAYQAFF; DNA: TGTGCCAGCAGTCCCCGGACAGGGGGCGCGTATCAGGCTTTCTTT
J: TRBJ2-3; V: TRBV4-1; D: NA; size: NA; CDR3: CASSQDRGAGTDTQYF; DNA: TGCGCCAGCAGCCAAGACAGGGGCGCAGGGACAGATACGCAGTATTTT
J: TRBJ1-1; V: TRBV7-2; D: TRBD1; size: NA; CDR3: CASSLKQGTEAFF; DNA: TGTGCCAGCAGCTTGAAACAGGGGACTGAAGCTTTCTTT
J: TRBJ2-1; V: TRBV18; D: NA; size: NA; CDR3: CASSPQELDNEQFF; DNA: TGTGCCAGCTCACCACAGGAATTGGACAATGAGCAGTTCTTC
J: TRBJ1-5; V: TRBV6-4; D: NA; size: NA; CDR3: CASSERGYQPQHF; DNA: TGTGCCAGCAGTGAACGGGGTTATCAGCCCCAGCATTTT
J: TRBJ1-1; V: TRBV7-2; D: NA; size: once; CDR3: CASSRPFQVNTEAFF; DNA: TGTGCCAGCAGCCGACCGTTCCAGGTGAACACTGAAGCTTTCTTT
J: TRBJ2-3; V: TRBV9; D: TRBD1; size: NA; CDR3: CASSIQGFDTDTQYF; DNA: TGTGCCAGCAGCATACAGGGGTTTGACACAGATACGCAGTATTTT
J: TRBJ1-4; V: TRBV5-4; D: NA; size: once; CDR3: CASSPQGNQANEKLFF; DNA: TGTGCCAGCAGCCCCCAGGGAAACCAAGCTAATGAAAAACTGTTTTTT
J: TRBJ2-7; V: TRBV2; D: NA; size: NA; CDR3: CASLPQSYEQYF; DNA: TGTGCCAGCCTGCCTCAGTCCTACGAGCAGTACTTC
J: TRBJ2-1; V: TRBV30; D: NA; size: NA; CDR3: CAWSVSGEQFF; DNA: TGTGCCTGGAGTGTTAGCGGAGAGCAGTTCTTC